The 25 T cell receptor beta chains in this list originate from one sample, sequenced in a study of blood T cell repertoires in COVID-19. The table came from immunoSEQ multiplex PCR; TCRdb's copy has only in-frame clones and leaves some out. Found here are hundreds of thousands of clones, 85% to 90% of them singletons; the top ten hold roughly a tenth. The sample consisted of PBMCs or T cells enriched from blood (not recorded which). These TCRs come from a woman between 50 and 59 years old who had recovered from COVID-19.

The chain employs TRBV3-1 (or the pseudogene TRBV3-2) and TRBJ1-2, with TRBD1 matching 9 bases. The CDR3 spans 15 residues. Germline-derived CDR1 and CDR2 are LGHDT and YNNKEL (reference sequence). With 4 bases clipped from V and 8 bases from J, the junction kept 11 bases outside the gene matches. The CDR3 DNA reads TGTGCCAGCAGCCTGGACAGGGGTAGGGGTATAGGCTACACCTTC. As protein: CASSLDRGRGIGYTF.

V gene TRBV11-1 combines with J gene TRBJ1-2, with TRBD1 as a possible D gene (5 bases). Germline CDR1 is SGHAT and CDR2 is FQDESV (reference sequence). There are 14 residues in the CDR3. V lost 3 bases to trimming and J lost 2 bases, with 10 bases between them. CDR3 in amino acids: CASSFSGGNYGYTF. The DNA of the CDR3 is TGTGCCAGCAGCTTTTCCGGGGGGAACTATGGCTACACCTTC.

The V and J genes are TRBV4-2 and TRBJ1-5; D unresolved. The CDR3 contains 14 residues. Germline V gives CDR1 LGHNA, CDR2 YNFKEQ. Trimming took 4 bases from V and 4 from J, leaving 11 bases between them. DNA of the CDR3: TGTGCCAGCAGCCCAACGGACTGGAATCAGCCCCAGCATTTT. It codes for CASSPTDWNQPQHF.

This clone has only a few counts. V usage is TRBV6-6 and J usage is TRBJ1-6; D might be TRBD1 (5 bases). Trimming shortened V by 6 bases and J by 0 bases, and 21 bases separated the two germline ends. The length of the CDR3 is 19 residues. Germline V gene lookup returns CDR1 MNHNY and CDR2 SVGAGI (reference sequence). This chain's CDR3 is CASSRAAGPHVSYNSPLHF. CDR3 DNA: TGTGCCAGCAGCCGAGCCGCGGGACCCCACGTCTCCTATAATTCACCCCTCCACTTT.

J is TRBJ1-2 and V is TRBV21-1; the D call in the table, TRBD1, was not verified against the DNA. TRBV21-1 is a documented pseudogene. This CDR3 comprises 14 residues. CDR3 nucleotides: TGTGCCAGCAGGCCTCCGACAGGGATCTATGGCTACACCTTC. Protein: CASRPPTGIYGYTF.

V is TRBV5-1 and J is TRBJ1-1; D gene unclear. Germline CDR1 is SGHRS and CDR2 is YFSETQ. Trimming took off 0 bases at V and 5 bases at J, with 11 bases between the two ends. This CDR3 contains 14 residues. In DNA form, the CDR3 reads TGCGCCAGCAGCTTGGCACCAACGGGAACTGAAGCTTTCTTT. This codes for CASSLAPTGTEAFF.

The rearrangement links TRBV10-3 to TRBJ1-1; no clear D. The CDR3 has 12 residues. Trimming pared 2 bases from V and 5 bases from J, leaving 6 bases between. The germline V gene encodes CDR1 ENHRY and CDR2 SYGVKD. CDR3 DNA: TGTGCCATCAGTGAGGAGAGAACTGAAGCTTTCTTT. Translated: CAISEERTEAFF.

This rearrangement joins TRBV28 to TRBJ1-5; tentative D call: TRBD1 (5 bases). Trimming removed 6 bases from V and 15 bases from J, with 21 bases in between. CDR3 length: 13 residues. Germline CDR1 reads MDHEN; CDR2 reads SYDVKM. The CDR3 is CASSPPTTVFSHF. Here the CDR3 DNA reads TGTGCCAGCAGCCCACCCACGACAGTTTTTTCGCATTTT.

CDR3 region: CASTPGQPQHF. In nucleotides, the CDR3 is TGCGCCAGCACACCTGGCCAGCCCCAGCATTTT. The rearrangement joins TRBV4-1 to TRBJ1-5; no firm D call. V was shortened by 7 bases and J by 7 bases, with 8 bases between the two germline ends. The CDR3 sequence is 11 residues long. Germline V gene data show CDR1 as MGHRA and CDR2 as YSYEKL.

CDR3: CASSQDQGIFSPLHF. As DNA, the CDR3 is TGTGCCAGCAGCCAAGATCAGGGGATCTTTTCACCCCTCCACTTT. The chain links TRBV14 to TRBJ1-6, with D tentatively TRBD1 (6 bases). The CDR3 runs 15 residues. The V gene lost 0 bases and the J gene lost 9 bases, with 12 bases spanning the gap. Germline V gene sequence: CDR1 SGHDN, CDR2 FVKESK.

The V and J genes are TRBV5-6 and TRBJ1-2; 8 nucleotides match TRBD1. The CDR3 runs to 13 residues. Germline assignment: CDR1 SGHDT and CDR2 YYEEEE. After removal of 4 bases from V and 6 bases from J, the junction contained 5 bases not matched to a gene. For the CDR3, the DNA is TGTGCCAGCAGCCGGGGACAGGTCGATGGCTACACCTTC. Protein product: CASSRGQVDGYTF.

This clone was seen just once. The V and J genes are TRBV19 and TRBJ2-2; tentatively, D is TRBD1 (5 bases). Germline V gene data show CDR1 as LNHDA and CDR2 as SQIVND (reference sequence). CDR3 size: 15 residues. Trimming took 7 bases from V and 4 from J, leaving 16 bases between them. The CDR3 protein is CASKSIAGSTGELFF. The CDR3 DNA follows: TGTGCCAGTAAATCCATCGCAGGGTCCACCGGGGAGCTGTTTTTT. Combining the CDR3 with reference TRBV19 and TRBJ2-2 gives the whole variable domain DGGITQSPKYLFRKEGQNVTLSCEQNLNHDAMYWYRQDPGQGLRLIYYSQIVNDFQKGDIAEGYSVSREKKESFPLTVTSAQKNPTAFYLCASKSIAGSTGELFFGEGSRLTVL.

V is TRBV11-3 and J is TRBJ2-6, with D perhaps TRBD1 (5 bases). Looked up from germline, CDR1 is SGHNT and CDR2 is YENEEA. This CDR3 comprises 15 residues. The V and J ends lost 5 bases and 2 bases respectively, with 10 bases between them. The CDR3 sequence is CASSPQGAGANVLTF. As DNA, the CDR3 is TGTGCCAGCAGCCCCCAGGGTGCTGGGGCCAACGTCCTGACTTTC.

The V gene is TRBV19, the J gene TRBJ1-1; D possibly corresponds to TRBD1 (5 bases). The CDR3 length is 14 residues. Trimming stripped 4 bases from V and 4 bases from J, with 13 bases between. The germline CDR1 and CDR2 sequences are LNHDA and SQIVND (reference sequence). The CDR3 sequence is CASSTAGSGTEAFF. CDR3 coding DNA: TGTGCCAGTAGTACCGCAGGGTCGGGCACTGAAGCTTTCTTT.

The chain combines TRBV30 with TRBJ1-1; tentative D call: TRBD1 (6 bases). The V gene's germline CDR1 is GTSNPN and CDR2 SVGIG (reference sequence). The V end lost 5 bases, the J end lost 5 bases, and 18 bases lay between the germline ends. This CDR3 has 14 residues. CDR3 loop: CAWDTGSGWTEAFF. As DNA, the CDR3 is TGTGCCTGGGATACAGGGTCGGGATGGACTGAAGCTTTCTTT.

The gene calls are TRBV7-2 and TRBJ1-4; TRBD1 matches at 9 bases. Trimming cost V 2 bases and J 5 bases; bases outside gene matches: 3. The CDR3 sequence is 15 residues long. Germline values: CDR1 SGHTA, CDR2 FQGNSA. Here the CDR3 reads CASSLLGQGNEKLFF. The CDR3 DNA is TGTGCCAGCAGCTTATTGGGACAGGGAAATGAAAAACTGTTTTTT.

The chain's CDR3 is CASSGWGGHYNEQFF. In DNA, the CDR3 is TGTGCCAGCAGTGGGTGGGGGGGCCATTACAATGAGCAGTTCTTC. The chain has TRBV2 and TRBJ2-1, with D maybe TRBD2 (7 bases). Per the germline V gene, CDR1 is SNHLY and CDR2 is FYNNEI. The CDR3 sequence is 15 residues long. Trimming took 4 bases from V and 4 from J, leaving 14 bases between them.

This rearrangement joins TRBV2 to TRBJ1-2; D perhaps matches TRBD1 (6 bases). Looked up from germline, CDR1 is SNHLY and CDR2 is FYNNEI. Trimming left V 2 bases short and J 8 bases short, with 15 bases between. The CDR3 is 14 amino acids. The CDR3, as DNA: TGTGCCAGCAGTGAAATTAGGGGACAAGAAGGCTACACCTTC. Translation gives CASSEIRGQEGYTF.

V is TRBV5-1 and J is TRBJ2-3; 8 nucleotides match TRBD2. The CDR3 is 16 residues long. The ends lost 7 bases at V and 1 base at J; junction bases unmatched: 11. Germline V gives CDR1 SGHRS, CDR2 YFSETQ. The CDR3 loop is CASALTRGGGTDTQYF. CDR3 DNA: TGCGCCAGCGCCCTCACTCGGGGGGGTGGCACAGATACGCAGTATTTT. The full variable domain, rest sourced from reference TRBV5-1 and TRBJ2-3, is KAGVTQTPRYLIKTRGQQVTLSCSPISGHRSVSWYQQTPGQGLQFLFEYFSETQRNKGNFPGRFSGRQFSNSRSEMNVSTLELGDSALYLCASALTRGGGTDTQYFGPGTRLTVL.

This chain uses TRBV4-1 with TRBJ1-1, with unresolved D. This CDR3 comprises 13 residues. With 4 bases removed from V and 3 bases from J, the gap between germline ends came to 9 bases. From germline, CDR1 is MGHRA and CDR2 YSYEKL. The CDR3 loop reads CASSPWEDTEAFF. CDR3 coding DNA: TGCGCCAGCAGCCCGTGGGAGGACACTGAAGCTTTCTTT.

This clone was seen just once. The chain has TRBV4-2 and TRBJ1-2; D gene uncertain. There are 15 residues in the CDR3. Per germline, CDR1 LGHNA and CDR2 YNFKEQ. Trimming stripped 0 bases from V and 0 bases from J, with 8 bases between. This chain's CDR3 is CASSQETESNYGYTF. The CDR3 nucleotides are TGTGCCAGCAGCCAAGAGACGGAGTCTAACTATGGCTACACCTTC.

This clone was counted a single time. This same CDR3 is encoded by further DNA sequences in the sample. This CDR3 is CAWSYRVNSPLHF. DNA for the CDR3: TGTGCCTGGAGCTACAGGGTTAATTCACCCCTCCACTTT. The V call is TRBV30, the J call TRBJ1-6; weak D call: TRBD1 (6 bases). Trimming took off 3 bases at V and 6 bases at J, with 9 bases between the two ends. CDR3 length: 13 amino acids. Per germline, CDR1 GTSNPN and CDR2 SVGIG (reference sequence).

This rearrangement joins TRBV7-9 to TRBJ1-1; no reliable D call. In germline, CDR1 is SEHNR, CDR2 FQNEAQ (reference sequence). V gave up 10 bases and J gave up 4 bases, with 13 bases separating them. This CDR3 is 12 amino acids long. DNA of the CDR3: TGTGCCACCTCACCGTACGGCACTGAAGCTTTCTTT. As protein: CATSPYGTEAFF. Drawing the rest from reference TRBV7-9 and TRBJ1-1, the complete variable domain is DTGVSQNPRHKITKRGQNVTFRCDPISEHNRLYWYRQTLGQGPEFLTYFQNEAQLEKSRLLSDRFSAERPKGSFSTLEIQRTEQGDSAMYLCATSPYGTEAFFGQGTRLTVV.

This sequence joins TRBV3-1 (or the pseudogene TRBV3-2) and TRBJ1-6; D may be TRBD1 (5 bases). V was cut by 2 bases and J by 7 bases, with 12 bases left in between. Germline assignment: CDR1 LGHDT and CDR2 YNNKEL (reference sequence). This CDR3 has 15 residues. CDR3 nucleotides: TGTGCCAGCAGCCAACTGGCGGGGGGGAATTCACCCCTCCACTTT. It is translated as CASSQLAGGNSPLHF.

On this clone itself: A read error may produce the germline difference seen at one junction end. This chain links TRBV9 with TRBJ1-5; TRBD1 might be the D (6 bases). This CDR3 spans 16 amino acids. Germline CDR1 is SGDLS and CDR2 is YYNGEE. The CDR3 sequence is CASSDGPGGSIQSQHF. DNA of the CDR3: TGTGCCAGCAGCGATGGCCCGGGGGGCTCTATTCAGTCCCAGCATTTT.